These T cell receptor beta chains were read from a single sample in a study of T cell repertoires in cytomegalovirus infection. Each CDR3 protein gets one entry after TCRdb re-called the reads with MiXCR. The sample lists 310,000 or so distinct CDR3 sequences; 25% were seen once. Sequencing was performed on PBMCs. The receptors here all came from a human donor in good health (CMV status not recorded). Some clones in this sample may be carry-over from other donors' samples. Each CDR3 is given with its conserved first and last residue. A D gene is named only where the DNA matches it firmly. A row's size may be missing; if present it is once, few, many or a size class.

TRBD1	TRBJ2-7	TRBV7-2	many	CASSLVGGTVSYEQYF	TGTGCCAGCAGCTTAGTTGGTGGGACAGTCTCCTACGAGCAGTACTTC
NA	TRBJ1-2	TRBV12-3/TRBV12-4	NA	CASSPDYYGYTF	TGTGCCAGCAGCCCCGACTACTATGGCTACACCTTC
NA	TRBJ2-1	TRBV29-1	NA	CSVEDSVNEQFF	TGCAGCGTTGAAGATAGCGTCAATGAGCAGTTCTTC
TRBD2	TRBJ2-4	TRBV19	NA	CASSMREWSAKNIQYF	TGTGCCAGTAGTATGCGGGAGTGGTCGGCCAAAAACATTCAGTACTTC
NA	TRBJ2-5	TRBV12-3/TRBV12-4	few	CASRPGGVGQETQYF	TGTGCCAGCAGACCCGGTGGAGTAGGGCAAGAGACCCAGTACTTC
TRBD1	TRBJ1-1	TRBV11-3	few	CASSLGTGTNTEAFF	TGTGCCAGCAGCTTGGGGACAGGGACGAACACTGAAGCTTTCTTT
TRBD2	TRBJ2-1	TRBV7-6	few	CASSPWTSVYNEQFF	TGTGCCAGCAGCCCTTGGACTAGCGTGTACAATGAGCAGTTCTTC
NA	TRBJ2-3	TRBV7-3	NA	CASSLQGLDTQYF	TGTGCCAGCAGCTTACAGGGGTTAGATACGCAGTATTTT
TRBD2	TRBJ2-7	TRBV5-6	few	CASSLKRTSGKGEQYF	TGTGCCAGCAGCTTGAAGCGGACTAGCGGGAAGGGCGAGCAGTACTTC
TRBD1	TRBJ1-4	TRBV29-1	few	CSGGTGLEKLFF	TGCAGCGGTGGGACAGGGCTAGAAAAACTGTTTTTT
TRBD1	TRBJ2-7	TRBV12-3/TRBV12-4	NA	CASSLADTGAEQYF	TGTGCCAGCAGTTTGGCGGATACAGGGGCCGAGCAGTACTTC
NA	TRBJ1-1	TRBV20-1	NA	CSARARTWNTEAFF	TGCAGTGCTAGAGCCCGGACCTGGAACACTGAAGCTTTCTTT
TRBD2	TRBJ2-1	TRBV7-8	NA	CASSLGSGRAGEQFF	TGTGCCAGCAGCTTAGGTAGCGGGAGGGCTGGTGAGCAGTTCTTC
NA	TRBJ2-5	TRBV20-1	NA	CSASGFLAQETQYF	TGCAGTGCTAGCGGTTTCCTAGCGCAAGAGACCCAGTACTTC
TRBD2	TRBJ2-5	TRBV6-1	few	CASSRGGPEETQYF	TGTGCCAGCAGTCGGGGGGGGCCAGAAGAGACCCAGTACTTC
TRBD2	TRBJ2-5	TRBV28	few	CASRNRTSALGETQYF	TGTGCCAGCAGAAACCGGACTAGCGCTCTCGGAGAGACCCAGTACTTC
TRBD1	TRBJ2-7	TRBV5-4	once	CASSRSATGESEQYF	TGTGCCAGCAGCCGGTCCGCGACAGGGGAGAGCGAGCAGTACTTC
NA	TRBJ2-3	TRBV28	NA	CASSLRQVGGGTQYF	TGTGCCAGCAGCCTTAGACAGGTGGGGGGAGGTACGCAGTATTTT
NA	TRBJ2-1	TRBV6-1	NA	CASSDRVGGPYNEQFF	TGTGCCAGCAGTGATCGGGTGGGGGGGCCCTACAATGAGCAGTTCTTC
NA	TRBJ2-7	TRBV28	NA	CASLSTYEQYF	TGTGCCAGCCTTTCGACCTACGAGCAGTACTTC
TRBD1	TRBJ1-2	TRBV7-2	many	CASSQDRGLNGYTF	TGTGCCAGCAGCCAGGACAGGGGGCTGAATGGCTACACCTTC
NA	TRBJ2-1	TRBV29-1	NA	CSVPGIEFF	TGCAGCGTTCCGGGGATCGAGTTCTTC
TRBD2	TRBJ2-6	TRBV7-2	few	CASSLGASGTRANVLTF	TGTGCCAGCAGCTTAGGGGCTAGCGGGACTAGGGCCAACGTCCTGACTTTC
NA	TRBJ1-2	TRBV7-2	NA	CASSQERQPYYGYTF	TGTGCCAGCAGCCAAGAACGACAGCCGTACTATGGCTACACCTTC
TRBD1	TRBJ1-1	TRBV28	many	CASSFETGVLMNTEAFF	TGTGCCAGCAGTTTCGAGACAGGGGTACTCATGAACACTGAAGCTTTCTTT
NA	TRBJ2-3	TRBV5-5	NA	CASSLGLPSQYF	TGTGCCAGCAGCTTAGGACTCCCGTCGCAGTATTTT
NA	TRBJ2-5	TRBV27	few	CASRVQETQYF	TGTGCCAGCAGGGTTCAAGAGACCCAGTACTTC
TRBD1	TRBJ2-2	TRBV7-2	many	CASSLGTGFAGELFF	TGTGCCAGCAGCTTAGGGACAGGGTTTGCCGGGGAGCTGTTTTTT
TRBD2	TRBJ2-2	TRBV7-2	few	CASSRRMTSGIGTGELFF	TGTGCCAGCAGCCGCAGAATGACTAGCGGGATAGGCACCGGGGAGCTGTTTTTT
NA	TRBJ2-7	TRBV7-8	NA	CASRSPGRSSYEQYF	TGTGCCAGCAGGAGCCCGGGGAGGAGCTCCTACGAGCAGTACTTC
TRBD1	TRBJ2-3	TRBV12-3/TRBV12-4	many	CASRGDSTGVRADTQYF	TGTGCCAGCAGGGGGGATTCGACAGGGGTAAGGGCAGATACGCAGTATTTT
TRBD1	TRBJ2-1	TRBV7-3	NA	CASSQRQGPYNEQFF	TGTGCCAGCAGCCAGAGACAGGGGCCTTACAATGAGCAGTTCTTC
NA	TRBJ2-1	TRBV19	once	CASSMAPYGYNEQFF	TGTGCCAGTAGTATGGCCCCCTACGGCTACAATGAGCAGTTCTTC